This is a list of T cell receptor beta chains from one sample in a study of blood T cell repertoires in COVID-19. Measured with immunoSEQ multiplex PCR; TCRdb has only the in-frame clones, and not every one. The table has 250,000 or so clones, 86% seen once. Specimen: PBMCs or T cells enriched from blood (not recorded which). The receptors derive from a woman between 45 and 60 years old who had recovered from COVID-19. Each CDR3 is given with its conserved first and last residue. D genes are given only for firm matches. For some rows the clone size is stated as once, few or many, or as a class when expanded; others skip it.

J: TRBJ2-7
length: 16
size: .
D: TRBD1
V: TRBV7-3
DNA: TGTGCCAGCAGCCAGGATGGACAGGGTCTCCCCTACGAGCAGTACTTC
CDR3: CASSQDGQGLPYEQYF

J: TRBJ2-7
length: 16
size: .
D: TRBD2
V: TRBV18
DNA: TGTGCCAGCTCACGATCCGGGACTAGAGGTCCCGGCGAGCAGTACTTC
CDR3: CASSRSGTRGPGEQYF

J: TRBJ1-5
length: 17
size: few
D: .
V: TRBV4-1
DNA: TGCGCCAGCAGCCAAGATTTATTTCGGGGTAGCAATCAGCCCCAGCATTTT
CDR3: CASSQDLFRGSNQPQHF

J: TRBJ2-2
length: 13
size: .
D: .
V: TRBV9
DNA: TGTGCCAGCAGCGTAGCCGTGACCGGGGAGCTGTTTTTT
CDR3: CASSVAVTGELFF

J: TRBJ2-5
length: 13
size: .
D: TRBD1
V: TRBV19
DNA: TGTGCCAGTAGCCCATGGACAGGGCGGACCCAGTACTTC
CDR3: CASSPWTGRTQYF

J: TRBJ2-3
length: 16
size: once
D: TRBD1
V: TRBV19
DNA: TGTGCCAGTAGTATAGACAGGGGGTATGGCACAGATACGCAGTATTTT
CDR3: CASSIDRGYGTDTQYF

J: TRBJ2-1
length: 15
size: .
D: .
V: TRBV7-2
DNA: TGTGCCAGCAGCTTTGTGAAGGGGTCCTACAATGAGCAGTTCTTC
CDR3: CASSFVKGSYNEQFF

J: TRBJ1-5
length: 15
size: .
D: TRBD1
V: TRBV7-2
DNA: TGTGCCAGCAGCTTAGCGAGGACAGGGGGACAGCCCCAGCATTTT
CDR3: CASSLARTGGQPQHF

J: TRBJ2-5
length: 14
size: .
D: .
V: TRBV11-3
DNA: TGTGCCAGCAGCCCCCCCCGCAGTCAAGAGACCCAGTACTTC
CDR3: CASSPPRSQETQYF

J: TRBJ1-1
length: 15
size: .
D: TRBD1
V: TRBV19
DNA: TGTGCCAGTATGAGGGGGGACAGGGGTTGGACTGAAGCTTTCTTT
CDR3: CASMRGDRGWTEAFF

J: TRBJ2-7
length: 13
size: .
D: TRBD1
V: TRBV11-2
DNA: TGTGCCAGCAGCTTAGACAGGGGGAGAGAGCAGTACTTC
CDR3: CASSLDRGREQYF

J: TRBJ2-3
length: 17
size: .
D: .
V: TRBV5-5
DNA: TGTGCCAGCAGCCTAATTGGGACGGGGGAGTTCACAGATACGCAGTATTTT
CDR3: CASSLIGTGEFTDTQYF

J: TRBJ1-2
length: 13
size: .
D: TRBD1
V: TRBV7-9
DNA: TGTGCCAGCAGCTTAGCCGACAGGGTCGGCTACACCTTC
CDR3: CASSLADRVGYTF

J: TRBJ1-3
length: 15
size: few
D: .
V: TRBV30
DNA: TGTGCCTGGGGATCTGACAGAATCTCTGGAAACACCATATATTTT
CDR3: CAWGSDRISGNTIYF

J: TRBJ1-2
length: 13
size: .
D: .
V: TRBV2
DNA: TGTGCCAGCAGTGAAAGCGGCTTCCCTGGCTACACCTTC
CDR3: CASSESGFPGYTF

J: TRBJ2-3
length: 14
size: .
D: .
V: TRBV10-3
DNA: TGTGCCATCAGTGCGGTGTCTAGTGCAGATACGCAGTATTTT
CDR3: CAISAVSSADTQYF

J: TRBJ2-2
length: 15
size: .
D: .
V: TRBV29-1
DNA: TGCAGCGTCTCAACCGGGACTCATGTCACCGGGGAGCTGTTTTTT
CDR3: CSVSTGTHVTGELFF

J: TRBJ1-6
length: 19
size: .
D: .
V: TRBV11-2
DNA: TGTGCCAGCAGCTTTTTAAACATGGACTTTCGAGGGTATAATTCACCCCTCCACTTT
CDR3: CASSFLNMDFRGYNSPLHF

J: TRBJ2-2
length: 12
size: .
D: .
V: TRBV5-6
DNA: TGTGCCAGCAGCTGGAGTGCCGGGGAGCTGTTTTTT
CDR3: CASSWSAGELFF

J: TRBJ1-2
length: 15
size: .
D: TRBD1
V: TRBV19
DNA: TGTGCCAGTAGGAAGGACAGGACGGCTAACTATGGCTACACCTTC
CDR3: CASRKDRTANYGYTF

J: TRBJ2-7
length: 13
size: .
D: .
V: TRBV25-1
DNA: TGTGCCAGCAGTGAAAAGAGGGTCCACGAGCAGTACTTC
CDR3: CASSEKRVHEQYF

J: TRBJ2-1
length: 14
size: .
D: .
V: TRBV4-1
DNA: TGCGCCAGCAGCCTAGGAGGACCTATCAATGAGCAGTTCTTC
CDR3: CASSLGGPINEQFF

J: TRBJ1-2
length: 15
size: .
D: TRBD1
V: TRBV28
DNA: TGTGCCAGCACCACGCCGGGACAGGGGCACTATGGCTACACCTTC
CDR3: CASTTPGQGHYGYTF

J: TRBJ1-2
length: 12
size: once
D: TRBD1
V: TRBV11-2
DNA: TGTGCCAGCAGCGATAGACAGGGTCGGAACACCTTC
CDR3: CASSDRQGRNTF

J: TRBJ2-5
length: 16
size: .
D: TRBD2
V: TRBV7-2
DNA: TGTGCCAGCAGCTTAGTGGCGGGGGGACGTCAGAAGACCCAGTACTTC
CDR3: CASSLVAGGRQKTQYF

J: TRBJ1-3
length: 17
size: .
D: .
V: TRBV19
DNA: TGTGCCAGTAGTATAGATAGAGTCGGCAGGGGAGAAAACACCATATATTTT
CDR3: CASSIDRVGRGENTIYF

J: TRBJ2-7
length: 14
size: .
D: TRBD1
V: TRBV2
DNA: TGTGCCAGCAGTGAGGGACAGGAAACCTACGAGCAGTACTTC
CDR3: CASSEGQETYEQYF

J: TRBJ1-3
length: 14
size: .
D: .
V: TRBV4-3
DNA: TGCGCCAGCAGCCAAGATAACTCTGGAAACACCATATATTTT
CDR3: CASSQDNSGNTIYF

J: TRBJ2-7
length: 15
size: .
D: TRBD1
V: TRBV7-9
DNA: TGTGCCAGCAGCTCATCCGGGACAGCATCCTACGAGCAGTACTTC
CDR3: CASSSSGTASYEQYF

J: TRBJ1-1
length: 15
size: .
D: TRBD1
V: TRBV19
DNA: TGTGCCAGCCGGGACAGGGGGCTGGTGAACACTGAAGCTTTCTTT
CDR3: CASRDRGLVNTEAFF

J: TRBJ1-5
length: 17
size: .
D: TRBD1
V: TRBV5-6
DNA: TGTGCCAGCAGCTTGGGCGCAGGGGGCTATAGCAATCAGCCCCAGCATTTT
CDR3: CASSLGAGGYSNQPQHF

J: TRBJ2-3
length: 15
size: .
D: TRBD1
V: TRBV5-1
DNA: TGCGCCAGCAGCTTGGTACAGGGGGCCGCAGATACGCAGTATTTT
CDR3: CASSLVQGAADTQYF

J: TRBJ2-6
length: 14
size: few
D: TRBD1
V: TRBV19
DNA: TGTGCCAGCTGGGACAGCTCTGGGGCCAACGTCCTGACTTTC
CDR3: CASWDSSGANVLTF

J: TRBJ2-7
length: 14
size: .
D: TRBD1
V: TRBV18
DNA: TGTGCCAGCTCATTCGGGACAGAGGATCTCGAGCAGTACTTC
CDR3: CASSFGTEDLEQYF

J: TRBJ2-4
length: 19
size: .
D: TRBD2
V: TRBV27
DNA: TGTGCCAGCAGCCCTCAAAGGGCGGGAGGGCCTTTGGTCAAAAACATTCAGTACTTC
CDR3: CASSPQRAGGPLVKNIQYF

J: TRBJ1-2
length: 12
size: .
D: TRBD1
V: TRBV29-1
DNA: TGCAGCGCCCGACAGGGAAACTATGGCTACACCTTC
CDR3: CSARQGNYGYTF

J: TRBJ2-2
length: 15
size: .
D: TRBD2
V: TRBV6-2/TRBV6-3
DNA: TGTGCCAGCCGCCCCTCTAGCGGGAGAAGCGGGGAGCTGTTTTTT
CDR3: CASRPSSGRSGELFF

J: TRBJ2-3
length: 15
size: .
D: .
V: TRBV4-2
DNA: TGTGCCAGCAGCCAAAGGGGGGGCTCGGGGGATACGCAGTATTTT
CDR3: CASSQRGGSGDTQYF

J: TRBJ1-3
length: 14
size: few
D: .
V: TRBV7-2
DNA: TGTGCCAGCAGCCCCCAGGGGACTGGAAACACCATATATTTT
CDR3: CASSPQGTGNTIYF

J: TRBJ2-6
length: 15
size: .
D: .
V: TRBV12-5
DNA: TGTGCTAGTGGTATCGGGGATGGTGGGGCCAACGTCCTGACTTTC
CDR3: CASGIGDGGANVLTF

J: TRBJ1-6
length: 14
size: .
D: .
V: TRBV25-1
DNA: TGTGCCAGCAGTGATGTCAGGGGCAATTCACCCCTCCACTTT
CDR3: CASSDVRGNSPLHF

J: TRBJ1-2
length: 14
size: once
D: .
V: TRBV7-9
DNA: TGTGCCAGCAGCGCCTCCGGGACAAACTATGGCTACACCTTC
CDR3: CASSASGTNYGYTF

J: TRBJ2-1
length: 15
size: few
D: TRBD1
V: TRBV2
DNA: TGTGCCAGCAGTGAGGGACAGGGGTCTATCTTTGAGCAGTTCTTC
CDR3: CASSEGQGSIFEQFF

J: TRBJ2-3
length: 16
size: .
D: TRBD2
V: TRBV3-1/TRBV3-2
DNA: TGTGCCAGCAGCCTTAGACTAGCGCGTGGCACAGATACGCAGTATTTT
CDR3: CASSLRLARGTDTQYF

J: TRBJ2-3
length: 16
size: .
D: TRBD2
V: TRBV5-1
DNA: TGCGCCAGCAGCCCACTGACTAGCGGGATTACGGATACGCAGTATTTT
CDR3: CASSPLTSGITDTQYF

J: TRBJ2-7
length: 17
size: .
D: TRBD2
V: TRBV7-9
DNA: TGTGCCAGCAGCTTAGGGATTCAGCGGGAGAAGTCTTACGAGCAGTACTTC
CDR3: CASSLGIQREKSYEQYF

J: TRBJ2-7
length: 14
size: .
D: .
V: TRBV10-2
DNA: TGCGCCAGCAGCGCGCGGCGGGGCCCCTACGAGCAGTACTTC
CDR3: CASSARRGPYEQYF

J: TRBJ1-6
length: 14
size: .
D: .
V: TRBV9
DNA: TGTGCCAGCAGCGTAGTAGAGATTAATTCACCCCTCCACTTT
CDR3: CASSVVEINSPLHF

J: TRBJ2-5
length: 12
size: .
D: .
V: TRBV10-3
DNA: TGTGCCATCAGAGAACCGGGGGAGACCCAGTACTTC
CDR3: CAIREPGETQYF

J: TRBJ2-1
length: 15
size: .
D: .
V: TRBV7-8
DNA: TGTGCCAGCAGCCGATTACTACCTCGGTACAATGAGCAGTTCTTC
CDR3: CASSRLLPRYNEQFF

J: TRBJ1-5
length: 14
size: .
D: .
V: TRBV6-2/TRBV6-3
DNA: TGTGCCAGCAGTTACTCAGGGGTAGGTCAGCCCCAGCATTTT
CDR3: CASSYSGVGQPQHF

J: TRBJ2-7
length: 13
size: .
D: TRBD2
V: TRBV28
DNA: TGTGCCAGCAGAAGACGCGGGGAGGGAGAAGAGTACTTC
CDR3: CASRRRGEGEEYF

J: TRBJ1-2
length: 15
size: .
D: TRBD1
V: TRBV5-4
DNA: TGTGCCAGCAGCTGGGGACAGGGGGCCAACTATGGCTACACCTTC
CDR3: CASSWGQGANYGYTF

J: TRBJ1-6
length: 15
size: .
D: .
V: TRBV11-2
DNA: TGTGCCAGCAGCTTAGACCCGGCGGGCAATTCACCCCTCCACTTT
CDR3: CASSLDPAGNSPLHF

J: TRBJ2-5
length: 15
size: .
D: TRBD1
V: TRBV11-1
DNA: TGTGCCAGCAGCTTCGAACAGGGGTACGGAGAGACCCAGTACTTC
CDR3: CASSFEQGYGETQYF

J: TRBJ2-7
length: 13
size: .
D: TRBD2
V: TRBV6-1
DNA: TGTGCCAGCAGTGAATCCTCGACTAGCGCTTCCCTGTTC
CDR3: CASSESSTSASLF

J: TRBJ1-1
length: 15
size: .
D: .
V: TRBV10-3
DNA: TGTGCCATCAGTGAGTCGAAACAGGGTGTCCCTGAAGCTTTCTTT
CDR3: CAISESKQGVPEAFF

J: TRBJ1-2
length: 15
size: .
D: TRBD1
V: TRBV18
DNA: TGTGCCAGCTCACAACAGGGGGCAGTTGGCTATGGCTACACCTTC
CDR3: CASSQQGAVGYGYTF

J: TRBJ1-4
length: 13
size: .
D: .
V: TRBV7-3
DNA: TGTGCCAGCAGCGCCGACGCGGGGGAAAAACTGTTTTTT
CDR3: CASSADAGEKLFF

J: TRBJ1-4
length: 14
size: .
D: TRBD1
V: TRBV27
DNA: TGTGCCAGCAGAAGGGACAGGGCGGGTGAAAAACTGTTTTTT
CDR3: CASRRDRAGEKLFF